The next 4 T cell receptor beta chains were all read from a single sample in a study of Graves' ophthalmopathy and Graves' hyperthyroidism. RNA transcripts yielded amplified TCR beta CDR3 regions. Amplification began with first-round RT-PCR using HTBI primers, then second-round multiplex PCR was performed. MiXCR was run by TCRdb on the multiplex PCR reads, yielding one entry per CDR3 protein. Here the sample spans roughly 420,000 distinct CDR3 sequences, around a fifth being singletons. The sequencing input was peripheral blood. These receptor sequences come from a woman aged 18-29 years with stable Graves' hyperthyroidism.

The chain carries TRBV19 and TRBJ2-7; 7 nucleotides line up with TRBD1. The CDR3 length is 13 residues. With 9 bases clipped from V and 6 bases from J, the junction kept 11 bases outside the gene matches. Germline-derived CDR1 and CDR2 are LNHDA and SQIVND (reference sequence). The CDR3: CASNDRERGEQYF. CDR3 coding DNA: TGTGCCAGCAATGACAGGGAACGAGGCGAGCAGTACTTC.

This clonotype was found a few times. The DNA for the CDR3 is TGTGCCAGCTCACTCGCCTCTGCGGAGACCCAGTACTTC. Protein sequence: CASSLASAETQYF. The rearrangement uses TRBV18 and TRBJ2-5; D gene uncertain. V was clipped by 4 bases and J by 5 bases, with 11 bases between them. The CDR3 loop spans 13 amino acids. Germline loops: CDR1 KGHSH, CDR2 LQKENI.

This chain uses TRBV11-2 with TRBJ2-7; tentatively, D is TRBD1 (7 bases). Per germline, CDR1 SGHAT and CDR2 FQNNGV. V lost 0 bases and J 2 bases, leaving 20 bases between the germline ends. This CDR3 is 18 amino acids long. CDR3 sequence: CASSLDQLVAGGTYEQYF. DNA of the CDR3: TGTGCCAGCAGCTTAGATCAATTGGTGGCAGGGGGGACCTACGAGCAGTACTTC.

The count of this clonotype is one. The rearrangement joins TRBV6-1 to TRBJ1-1, with D tentatively TRBD1 (5 bases). V was pared by 6 bases and J by 0 bases, with 11 bases between. This CDR3 has 14 amino acids. Germline V gives CDR1 MNHNS, CDR2 SASEGT. CDR3 protein: CASRLGPMNTEAFF. In nucleotides, the CDR3 is TGTGCCAGCAGATTGGGACCGATGAACACTGAAGCTTTCTTT.